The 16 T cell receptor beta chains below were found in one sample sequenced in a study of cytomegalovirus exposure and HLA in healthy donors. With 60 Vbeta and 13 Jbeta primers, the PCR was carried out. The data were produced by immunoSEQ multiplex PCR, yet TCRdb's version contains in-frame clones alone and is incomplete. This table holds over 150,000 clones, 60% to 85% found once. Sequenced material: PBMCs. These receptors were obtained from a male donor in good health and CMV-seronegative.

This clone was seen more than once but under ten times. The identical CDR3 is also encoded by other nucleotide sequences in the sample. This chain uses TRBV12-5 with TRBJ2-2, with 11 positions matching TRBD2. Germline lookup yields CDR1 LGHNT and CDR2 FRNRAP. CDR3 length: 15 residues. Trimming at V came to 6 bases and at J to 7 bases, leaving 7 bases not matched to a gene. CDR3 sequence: CASGSIAGGDGELFF. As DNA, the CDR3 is TGTGCTAGTGGCTCTATAGCGGGAGGGGACGGGGAGCTGTTTTTT.

This CDR3 is CASSLYQARDTEAFF. In nucleotides, the CDR3 is TGTGCCAGCAGTTTATATCAGGCCAGGGACACTGAAGCTTTCTTT. The chain uses TRBV28 and TRBJ1-1; D possibly corresponds to TRBD1 (5 bases). The germline gives CDR1 MDHEN, CDR2 SYDVKM. With 1 base removed from V and 3 bases from J, the gap between germline ends came to 12 bases. The CDR3 is made up of 15 amino acids.

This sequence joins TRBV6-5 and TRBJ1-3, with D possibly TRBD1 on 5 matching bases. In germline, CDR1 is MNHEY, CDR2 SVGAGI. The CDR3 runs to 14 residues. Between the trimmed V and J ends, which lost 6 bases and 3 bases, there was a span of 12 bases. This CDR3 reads CASSRGESGNTIYF. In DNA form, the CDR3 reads TGTGCCAGCAGCCGGGGGGAAAGTGGAAACACCATATATTTT.

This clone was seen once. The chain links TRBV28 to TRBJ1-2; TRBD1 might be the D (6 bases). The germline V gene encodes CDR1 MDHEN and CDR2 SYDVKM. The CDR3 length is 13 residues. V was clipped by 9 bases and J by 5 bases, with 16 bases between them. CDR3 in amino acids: CASLIGRGYGYTF. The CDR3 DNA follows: TGTGCCAGTCTAATAGGCAGGGGATATGGCTACACCTTC.

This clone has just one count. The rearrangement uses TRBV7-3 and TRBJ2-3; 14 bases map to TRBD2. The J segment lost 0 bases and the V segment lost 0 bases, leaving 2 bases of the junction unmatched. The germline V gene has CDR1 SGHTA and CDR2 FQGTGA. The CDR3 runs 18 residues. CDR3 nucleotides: TGTGCCAGCAGCTTAACAGGACTAGCGGGAGGCAGCACAGATACGCAGTATTTT. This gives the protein CASSLTGLAGGSTDTQYF.

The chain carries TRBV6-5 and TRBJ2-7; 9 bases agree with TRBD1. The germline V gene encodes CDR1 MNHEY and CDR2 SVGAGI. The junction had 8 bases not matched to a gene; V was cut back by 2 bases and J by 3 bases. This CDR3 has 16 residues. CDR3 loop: CASSYGAGTGNYEQYF. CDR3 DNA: TGTGCCAGCAGTTACGGGGCGGGGACAGGGAACTACGAGCAGTACTTC.

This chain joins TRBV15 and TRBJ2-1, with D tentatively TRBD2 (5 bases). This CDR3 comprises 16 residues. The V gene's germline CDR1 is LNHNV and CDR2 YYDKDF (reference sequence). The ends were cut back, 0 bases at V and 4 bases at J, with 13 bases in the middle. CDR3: CATSREGSPSYNEQFF. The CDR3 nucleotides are TGTGCCACCAGCAGAGAAGGGAGTCCATCTTACAATGAGCAGTTCTTC.

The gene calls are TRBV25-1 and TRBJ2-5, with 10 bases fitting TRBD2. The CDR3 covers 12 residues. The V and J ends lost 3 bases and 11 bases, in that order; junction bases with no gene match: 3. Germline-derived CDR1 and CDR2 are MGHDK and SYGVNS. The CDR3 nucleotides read TGTGCCAGCAGTGATAGCGGGAGGCAGCAGTACTTC. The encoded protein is CASSDSGRQQYF.

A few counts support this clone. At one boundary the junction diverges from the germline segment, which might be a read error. The CDR3 DNA sequence: TGTTCCAGCAGCCAAGCTGAAGGGACTGGCTCCTACGAGCAGTACTTC. Protein sequence: CSSSQAEGTGSYEQYF. The chain is built from TRBV7-9 and TRBJ2-7, with D possibly being TRBD2 (6 bases). There are 16 residues in the CDR3. Per the germline V gene, CDR1 is SEHNR and CDR2 is FQNEAQ (reference sequence).

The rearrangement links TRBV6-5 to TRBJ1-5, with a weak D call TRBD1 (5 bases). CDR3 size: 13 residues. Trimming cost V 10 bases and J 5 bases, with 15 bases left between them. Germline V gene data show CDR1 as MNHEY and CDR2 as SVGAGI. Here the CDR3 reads CATRMTEDQPQHF. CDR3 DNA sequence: TGTGCCACCCGGATGACAGAGGATCAGCCCCAGCATTTT.

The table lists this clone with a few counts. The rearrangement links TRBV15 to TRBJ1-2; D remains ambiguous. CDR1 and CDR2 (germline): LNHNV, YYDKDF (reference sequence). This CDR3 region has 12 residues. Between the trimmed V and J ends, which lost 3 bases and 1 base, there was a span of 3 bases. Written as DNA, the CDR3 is TGTGCCACCAGCAGCCTTAACTATGGCTACACCTTC. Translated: CATSSLNYGYTF.

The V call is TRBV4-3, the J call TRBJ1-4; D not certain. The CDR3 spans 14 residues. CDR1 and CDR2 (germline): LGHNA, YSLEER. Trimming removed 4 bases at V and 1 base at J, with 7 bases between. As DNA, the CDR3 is TGCGCCAGCAGCCTGGGGAGAACTAATGAAAAACTGTTTTTT. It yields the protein CASSLGRTNEKLFF.

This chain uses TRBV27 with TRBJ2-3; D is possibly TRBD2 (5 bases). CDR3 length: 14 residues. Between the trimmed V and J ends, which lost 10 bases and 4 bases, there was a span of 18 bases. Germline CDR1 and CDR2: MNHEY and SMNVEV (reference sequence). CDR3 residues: CATRGYSNPDTQYF. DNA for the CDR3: TGTGCCACCCGGGGTTATAGCAATCCAGATACGCAGTATTTT.

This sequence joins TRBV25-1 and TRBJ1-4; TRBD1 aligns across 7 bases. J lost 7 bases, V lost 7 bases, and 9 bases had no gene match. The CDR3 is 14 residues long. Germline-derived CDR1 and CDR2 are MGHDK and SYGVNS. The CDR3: CASTRRGRGEKLFF. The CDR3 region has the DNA TGTGCCAGCACTCGAAGGGGGCGGGGTGAAAAACTGTTTTTT.

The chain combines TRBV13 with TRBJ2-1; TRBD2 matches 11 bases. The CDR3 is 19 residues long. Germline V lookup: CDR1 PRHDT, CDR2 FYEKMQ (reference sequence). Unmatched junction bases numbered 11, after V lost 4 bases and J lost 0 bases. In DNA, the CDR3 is TGTGCCAGCAGCTGGGACGGGACTAGCGGAGGCCTCTCCTACAATGAGCAGTTCTTC. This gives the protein CASSWDGTSGGLSYNEQFF.

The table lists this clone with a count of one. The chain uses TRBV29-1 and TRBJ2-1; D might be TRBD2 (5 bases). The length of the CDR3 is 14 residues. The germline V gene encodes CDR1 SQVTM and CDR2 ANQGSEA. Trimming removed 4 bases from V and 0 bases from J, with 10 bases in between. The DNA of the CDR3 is TGCAGCGTTGGTAGAAGCGGCTCCTACAATGAGCAGTTCTTC. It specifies CSVGRSGSYNEQFF.